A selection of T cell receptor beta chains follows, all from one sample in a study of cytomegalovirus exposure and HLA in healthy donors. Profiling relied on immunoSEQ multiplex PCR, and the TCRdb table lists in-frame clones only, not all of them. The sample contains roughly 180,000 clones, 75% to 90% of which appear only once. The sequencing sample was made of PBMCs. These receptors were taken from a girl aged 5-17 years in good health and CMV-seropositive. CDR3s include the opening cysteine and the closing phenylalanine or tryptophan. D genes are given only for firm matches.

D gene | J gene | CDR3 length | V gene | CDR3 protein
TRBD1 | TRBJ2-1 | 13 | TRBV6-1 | CASRTGGGNEQFF
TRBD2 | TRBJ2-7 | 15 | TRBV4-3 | CASSQVPGGSYEQYF
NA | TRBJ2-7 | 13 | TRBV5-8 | CASSLGGLDEQYF
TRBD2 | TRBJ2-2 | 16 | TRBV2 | CASSVLAATNTGELFF
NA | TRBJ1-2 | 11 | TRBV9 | CASSVGQAYTF
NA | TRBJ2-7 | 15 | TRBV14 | CASSQDVSGSDEQYF
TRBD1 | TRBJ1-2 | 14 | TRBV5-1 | CASGTGGADYGYTF
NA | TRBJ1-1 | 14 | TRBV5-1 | CASSTETRTAEAFF
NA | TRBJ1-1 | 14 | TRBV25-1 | CASSAFSNRAEAFF
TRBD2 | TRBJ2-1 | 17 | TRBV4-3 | CASSQDMGLARVSEQFF
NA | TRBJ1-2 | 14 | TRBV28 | CASSLDSLAYGYTF
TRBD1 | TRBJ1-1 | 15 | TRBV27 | CASSFEGAHYTEAFF
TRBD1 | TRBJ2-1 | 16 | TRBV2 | CASSEMQGEIYNEQFF
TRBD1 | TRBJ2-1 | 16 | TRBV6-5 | CASSYSLGQGYNEQFF
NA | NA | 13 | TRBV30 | CAWSEDYPYEQYF
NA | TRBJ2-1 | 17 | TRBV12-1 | CASSAGLAGVSYNEQFF
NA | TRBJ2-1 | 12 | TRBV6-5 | CASSSLNNEQFF
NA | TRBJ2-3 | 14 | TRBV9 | CASSVVGLRDTQYF
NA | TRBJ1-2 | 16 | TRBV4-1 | CASSPKARERNYGYTF
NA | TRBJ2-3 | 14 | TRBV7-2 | CASSLRGVWDTQYF
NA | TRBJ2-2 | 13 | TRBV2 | CASSDSLAGELFF
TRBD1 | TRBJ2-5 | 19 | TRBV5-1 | CASSLTPGGQGGKFGTQYF
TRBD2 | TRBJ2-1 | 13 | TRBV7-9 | CASSLAVPSGRIF
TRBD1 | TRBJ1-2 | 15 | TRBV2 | CASSSSPGGTYGYTF
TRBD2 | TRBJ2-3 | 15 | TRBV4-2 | CASRLAGVSGDTQYF
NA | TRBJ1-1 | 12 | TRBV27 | CASSSEGAEAFF
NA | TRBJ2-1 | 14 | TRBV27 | CASSLYIPGSEQFF
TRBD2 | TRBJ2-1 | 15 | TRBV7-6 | CASSPRLAGGNEQFF
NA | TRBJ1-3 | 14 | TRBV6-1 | CASSEALRLHTIYF
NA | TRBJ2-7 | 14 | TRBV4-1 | CASSSEGVPYEQYF
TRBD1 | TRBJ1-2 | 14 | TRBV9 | CASSGQGGNYGYTF
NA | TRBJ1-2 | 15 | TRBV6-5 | CASSSLSGANYGYTF
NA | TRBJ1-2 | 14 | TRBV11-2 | CASSLTGIDYGYTF
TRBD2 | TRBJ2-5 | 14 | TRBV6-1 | CASFPAGGRKTQYF
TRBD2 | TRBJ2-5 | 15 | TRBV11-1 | CASSLLAGALETQYF
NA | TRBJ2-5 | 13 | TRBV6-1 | CASSPRGQETQYF
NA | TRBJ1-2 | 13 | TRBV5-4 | CASSLVGGDGYTF
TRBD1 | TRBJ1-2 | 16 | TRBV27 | CASSPLRDRVGYGYTF
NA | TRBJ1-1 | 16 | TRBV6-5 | CASSYSAGGMNTEAFF
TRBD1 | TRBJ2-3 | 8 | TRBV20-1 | CSARGTGF
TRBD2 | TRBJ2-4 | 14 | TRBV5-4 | CASGIWGGKNIQYF
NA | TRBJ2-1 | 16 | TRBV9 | CASSEGGASSYNEQFF
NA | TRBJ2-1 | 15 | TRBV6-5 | CASSYSNGPLNEQFF
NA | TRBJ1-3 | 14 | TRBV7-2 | CASSPDRSGNTIYF
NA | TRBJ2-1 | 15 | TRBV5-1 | CASRNAGGVYNEQFF
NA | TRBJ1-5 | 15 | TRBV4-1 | CASSLSGVSNQPQHF
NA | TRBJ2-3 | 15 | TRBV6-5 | CASSYSPSSTDTQYF